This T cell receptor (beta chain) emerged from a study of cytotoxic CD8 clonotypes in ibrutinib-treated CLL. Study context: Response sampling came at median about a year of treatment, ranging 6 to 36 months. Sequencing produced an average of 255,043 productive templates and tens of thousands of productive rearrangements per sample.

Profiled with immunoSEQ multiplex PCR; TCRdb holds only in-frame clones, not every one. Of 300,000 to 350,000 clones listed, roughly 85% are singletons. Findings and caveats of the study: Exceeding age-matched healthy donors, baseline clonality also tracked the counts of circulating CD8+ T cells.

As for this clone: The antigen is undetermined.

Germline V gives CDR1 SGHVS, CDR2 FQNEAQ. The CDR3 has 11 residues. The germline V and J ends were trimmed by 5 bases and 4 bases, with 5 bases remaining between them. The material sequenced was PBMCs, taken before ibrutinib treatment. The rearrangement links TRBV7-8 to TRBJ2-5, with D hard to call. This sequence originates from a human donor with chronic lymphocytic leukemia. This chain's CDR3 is CASSPGETQYF. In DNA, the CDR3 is TGTGCCAGCAGCCCCGGAGAGACCCAGTACTTC.